Listed here are 8 T cell receptor beta chains from one sample, sequenced in a study of shared clonotypes between healthy human individuals (TCRdb year 2020). CD8 naive samples consisted of CD45RO-negative cells that were positively selected for CCR7, yielding a CD45RA+CCR7+ population without TemRA cells. Library preparation was by the immunoSEQ multiplex PCR assay. The table comes from immuneACCESS by way of TCRdb, which keeps in-frame sequences with V and J called. Part of the clones is missing from these tables; in studies checked, under half for an unresolved V gene and the rest for unknown reasons. A total of roughly 2 million clones appear in this sample, over 85% of them only once. The top ten constitute about 1.1% of the sample. Sequencing was performed on naive CD8+ T cells sorted from blood. The sample's cell subset or site label, in plain terms: CD45RA+CCR7+. The receptors originated from a man aged 18 to 30 in good health.

This clone showed up just once. The genes are TRBV15 and TRBJ1-5, with D tentatively TRBD1 (6 bases). The CDR3 contains 17 residues. Trimming removed 1 base at V and 4 bases at J, with 17 bases between. Germline CDR1 LNHNV, CDR2 YYDKDF (reference sequence). The CDR3, as DNA: TGTGCCACCAGCAGAGTTCGTACGACAGGCTTAAATCAGCCCCAGCATTTT. Amino acid sequence: CATSRVRTTGLNQPQHF.

The chain has TRBV27 and TRBJ2-1, with a weak D call TRBD1 (5 bases). The CDR3 spans 16 residues. Germline assignment: CDR1 MNHEY and CDR2 SMNVEV (reference sequence). Trimming shortened V by 4 bases and J by 0 bases, and 13 bases separated the two germline ends. CDR3 nucleotides: TGTGCCAGCAGTTCCTCCTTAGGGGACTCCTACAATGAGCAGTTCTTC. As protein: CASSSSLGDSYNEQFF.

The chain has TRBV7-9 and TRBJ1-2; D remains unclear. The V gene lost 1 base and the J gene lost 6 bases, with 12 bases spanning the gap. Germline loops: CDR1 SEHNR, CDR2 FQNEAQ (reference sequence). The CDR3 contains 14 residues. CDR3 sequence reads: CASSLGIGSDGYTF. In nucleotides, the CDR3 is TGTGCCAGCAGCTTAGGGATAGGGTCCGATGGCTACACCTTC.

The count of this clone is one. The CDR3: CASSLLAGGVTDTQYF. The CDR3 DNA sequence: TGTGCCAGTAGCCTCCTAGCGGGAGGCGTTACAGATACGCAGTATTTT. The gene calls are TRBV19 and TRBJ2-3; the match to TRBD2 covers 11 bases. Germline V gives CDR1 LNHDA, CDR2 SQIVND (reference sequence). The CDR3 loop spans 16 amino acids. The J segment lost 3 bases and the V segment lost 6 bases, leaving 8 bases of the junction unmatched.

This chain joins TRBV5-4 and TRBJ1-6; perhaps TRBD1 as D (5 bases). The V gene lost 0 bases and the J gene lost 7 bases, with 23 bases spanning the gap. The germline CDR1 and CDR2 sequences are SGHNT and YYREEE (reference sequence). There are 19 residues in the CDR3. CDR3 sequence: CASSLELGLGNPSNSPLHF. CDR3 coding DNA: TGTGCCAGCAGCTTGGAATTGGGACTCGGTAACCCATCCAATTCACCCCTCCACTTT.

The genes are TRBV12-5 and TRBJ2-1; no clear D gene. With 7 bases removed from V and 8 bases from J, the gap between germline ends came to 12 bases. Germline loops: CDR1 LGHNT, CDR2 FRNRAP. This CDR3 has 12 residues. CDR3 in amino acids: CASASPRDEQFF. The CDR3 region has the DNA TGTGCTAGTGCCTCACCTCGGGATGAGCAGTTCTTC.

The chain uses TRBV30 and TRBJ2-7; TRBD1 is a possible D gene (6 bases). Between the trimmed V and J ends, which lost 0 bases and 2 bases, there was a span of 14 bases. CDR1 GTSNPN and CDR2 SVGIG come from the germline V gene (reference sequence). CDR3 size: 15 residues. The CDR3 region has the DNA TGTGCCTGGAGTGTACTCCCAGGGGTTGCCTACGAGCAGTACTTC. This gives the protein CAWSVLPGVAYEQYF.

CDR3 region: CASSPPAGAYNEQFF. The CDR3, as DNA: TGTGCCAGCTCACCACCGGCGGGAGCCTACAATGAGCAGTTCTTC. The chain uses TRBV18 and TRBJ2-1, with 7 bases lining up with TRBD2. The CDR3 sequence is 15 residues long. Germline CDR1 KGHSH, CDR2 LQKENI. V was clipped by 0 bases and J by 2 bases; unmatched bases: 1.